A single TCR beta chain is shown here with its context. Its antigen is still unknown. This sample is drawn from a study of cytomegalovirus exposure and HLA in healthy donors. The PCR employed 60 Vbeta primers together with 13 Jbeta primers. The repertoire was sequenced with immunoSEQ multiplex PCR; TCRdb's copy has only in-frame clones and lacks some. The sample includes some 160,000 clones, 60% to 85% of them seen just once. From germline, CDR1 is SGDLS and CDR2 YYNGEE. CDR3 length: 16 amino acids. V lost 0 bases and J lost 8; bases outside the gene matches: 11. Sampled while nominally healthy, donors likely had unrecorded immune exposures. Study results and limitations: In vitro, a few CMV-associated chains proved specific for CMV antigens. Solely CMV serostatus was available to characterize immune exposure.

The TCR was taken from a man aged 50 to 60 in good health and CMV-seropositive. The V and J genes are TRBV9 and TRBJ2-1; 7 bases agree with TRBD1. Sequences were obtained from PBMCs. The CDR3 sequence is CASSVEAQGIKDEQFF. Written as DNA, the CDR3 is TGTGCCAGCAGCGTAGAGGCACAGGGGATTAAGGATGAGCAGTTCTTC.